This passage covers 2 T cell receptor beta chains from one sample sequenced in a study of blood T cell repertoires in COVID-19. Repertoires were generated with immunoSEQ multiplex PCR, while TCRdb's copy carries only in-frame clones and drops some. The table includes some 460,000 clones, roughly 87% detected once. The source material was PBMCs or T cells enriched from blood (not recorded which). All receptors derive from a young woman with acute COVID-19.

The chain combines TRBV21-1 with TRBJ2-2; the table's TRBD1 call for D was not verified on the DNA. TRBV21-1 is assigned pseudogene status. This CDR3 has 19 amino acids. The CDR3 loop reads CASSKKVTGVNANTGELFF. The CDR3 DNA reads TGTGCCAGCAGCAAAAAGGTGACAGGAGTGAACGCGAACACCGGGGAGCTGTTTTTT.

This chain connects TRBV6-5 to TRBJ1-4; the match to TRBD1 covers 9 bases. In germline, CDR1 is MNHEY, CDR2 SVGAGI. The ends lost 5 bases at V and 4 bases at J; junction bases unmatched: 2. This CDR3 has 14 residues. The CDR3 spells CASSPTGGNEKLFF. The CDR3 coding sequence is TGTGCCAGCAGTCCGACAGGGGGTAATGAAAAACTGTTTTTT.